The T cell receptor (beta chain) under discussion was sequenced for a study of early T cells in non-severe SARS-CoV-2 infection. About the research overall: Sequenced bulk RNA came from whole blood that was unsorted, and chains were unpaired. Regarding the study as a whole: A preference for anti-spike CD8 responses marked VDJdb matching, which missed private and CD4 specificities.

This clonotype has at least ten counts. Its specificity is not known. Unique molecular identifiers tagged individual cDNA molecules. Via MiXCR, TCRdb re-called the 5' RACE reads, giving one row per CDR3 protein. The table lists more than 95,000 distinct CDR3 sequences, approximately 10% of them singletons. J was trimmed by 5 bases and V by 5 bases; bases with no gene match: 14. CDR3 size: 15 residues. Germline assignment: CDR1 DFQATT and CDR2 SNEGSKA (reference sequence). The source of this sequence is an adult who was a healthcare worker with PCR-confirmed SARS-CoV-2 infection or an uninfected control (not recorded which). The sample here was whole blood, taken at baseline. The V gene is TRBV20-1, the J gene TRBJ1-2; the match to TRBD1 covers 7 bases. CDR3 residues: CSAEVTGPTLYGYTF. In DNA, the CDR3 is TGCAGTGCTGAGGTGACAGGGCCCACCCTATATGGCTACACCTTC.